Sequencing of this TCR beta chain was carried out in a study of T-cell memory formation after mild COVID-19. Constant-segment primers served in 5'RACE that generated TCR alpha and TCR beta cDNA libraries bearing sample barcodes and UMIs. MiXCR, applied by TCRdb to the 5' RACE reads, yields one record per CDR3 protein. This table has 70,000 to 100,000 distinct CDR3 sequences, 13% appearing once. Whole-study findings and limits: Pre-infection memory carried some responding clones, suggesting that cross-reactive memory joined. Clones contracting over day 15 to 85 were CD4/CD8 balanced, with later expanders leaning CD4+. Contracting CD4+ clones sat mainly in CM and EM; CD8+ in EMRA.

Trimming took 4 bases from V and 7 from J; bases not matched to a gene: 10. CDR1 is KGHDR, CDR2 SFDVKD, per germline. This CDR3 is built from 16 residues. This clonotype was counted a few times. Its antigen remains unknown. V and J are TRBV24-1 and TRBJ2-1; 9 nucleotides line up with TRBD2. The sequence was obtained from an adult woman who had mild COVID-19 (a few samples of this study predate the infection). Cell type and time point are not known. The sequenced material came from PBMCs or a T cell subset sorted from them (not recorded which). The CDR3 DNA reads TGTGCCACCAGTGAACCGCGGGAGGGCTCGGAGAATGAGCAGTTCTTC. Encoded protein: CATSEPREGSENEQFF.